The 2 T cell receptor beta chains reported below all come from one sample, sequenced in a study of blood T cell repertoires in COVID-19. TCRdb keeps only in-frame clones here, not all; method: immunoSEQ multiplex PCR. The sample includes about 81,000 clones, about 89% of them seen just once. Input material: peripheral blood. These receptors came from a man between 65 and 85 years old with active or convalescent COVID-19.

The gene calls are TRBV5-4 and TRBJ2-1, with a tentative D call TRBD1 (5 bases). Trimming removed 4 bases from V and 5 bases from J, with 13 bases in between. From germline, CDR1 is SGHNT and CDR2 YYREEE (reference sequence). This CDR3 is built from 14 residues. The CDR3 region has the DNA TGTGCCAGCAGCCAATACATGGGGCACAATGAGCAGTTCTTC. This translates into CASSQYMGHNEQFF.

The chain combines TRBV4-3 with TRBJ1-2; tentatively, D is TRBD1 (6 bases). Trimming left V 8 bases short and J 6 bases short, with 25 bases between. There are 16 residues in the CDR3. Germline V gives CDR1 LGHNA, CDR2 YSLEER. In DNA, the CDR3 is TGCGCCAGCCGGGTGGGGACGACAGGTTCGCTCGATGGCTACACCTTC. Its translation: CASRVGTTGSLDGYTF.